This T cell receptor (beta chain) was captured by sequencing in a study of Graves' ophthalmopathy and Graves' hyperthyroidism (dated by TCRdb to between 2017 and 2018). For the study in its entirety: Peripheral blood was collected before any treatment was given, at the time of initial diagnosis. In total, some 130 blood samples were TCR-sequenced: around 42 ophthalmopathy, approximately 75 hyperthyroidism and about 17 hyperthyroidism-to-ophthalmopathy patients. The 100 or so discovery patients were randomly split 7:3 into training and test sets. In five to seven hyperthyroidism patients, the T-cell repertoire of thyroid tissue was compared with the T-cell repertoire of blood. To explore V-J signatures distinguishing ophthalmopathy from hyperthyroidism, a discovery set of 100 or so patients (roughly 45 ophthalmopathy, over 55 stable hyperthyroidism) was enrolled. To tell Graves' ophthalmopathy apart from Graves' hyperthyroidism, and to predict which patients would progress to ophthalmopathy, the study relied on TCR beta repertoire signatures. The independent validation cohort included about 19 hyperthyroidism patients plus 17 patients who later progressed from hyperthyroidism to ophthalmopathy. Following sampling, methimazole starting at 30 mg daily was administered to hyperthyroidism patients, and high-dose intravenous methylprednisolone was administered to ophthalmopathy patients. Points the paper makes about the study in general: The 13-signature model separated ophthalmopathy from stable hyperthyroidism with 85% to 90% sensitivity and approximately 83% specificity in cross-validation, and 80%/75% in the test set. Sample size was not statistically predetermined, and group allocation was not concealed from the investigators. Among expanded thyroid clonotypes with frequency above 0.001, most also showed up in blood, which suggests that blood repertoires may reflect the thyroid immune response. In validation, the model predicted ophthalmopathy progression with about 71% sensitivity and 72% to 80% specificity; around twelve predicted patients were CT-confirmed with GO in a median of about 6.2 months.

Patients with ophthalmopathy had moderately to severely active disease, with a Clinical Activity Score of 3 or more, a NOSPECS grade of 4 or more, and a disease duration of less than 3 months. Patients were excluded if they had other autoimmune diseases, uncontrolled infections, pregnancy or lactation. Clinical symptoms, serum thyroxine, TRAb, thyroid ultrasound and orbital computed tomography formed the basis of the diagnosis. Using Ficoll-Paque density gradient centrifugation, PBMCs were isolated from 9.5 to 10 ml of fresh peripheral blood. Total RNA was extracted with Trizol reagent and quality-checked on an Agilent 2100 Bioanalyzer. As to this clonotype: The target of this receptor is not known. Base quality data are lacking; no much larger clone is found one base away.

For repertoire sequencing, the TCR beta CDR3 regions were amplified from RNA transcripts. HTBI primers and the Qiagen OneStep RT-PCR kit were used in a first-round RT-PCR, which was followed by a second-round multiplex PCR, size selection and purification. Sequencing of the libraries was carried out on an Illumina HiSeq2000 in paired-end mode with 100 bp reads. The paper's data handling went like this. SOAPnuke was used to process the reads, removing any read that contained adapters or uncalled bases, had a mean Phred below 15, or lacked an exact match to the constant primer or identifier. High-quality paired reads were merged with COPE v1.2.5. Unique nucleotide sequences were defined as clonotypes and aligned to IMGT TRB V, D and J references using MiTCR v1.1. Analysis was restricted to V-J combinations with a frequency above 0.0001, which covered 99.2% of repertoires. A TCR clonal expansion and chaos score per V-J combination was defined as the ratio of F50 clonal expansion to chaos observed in the TCRdist matrix. Features were reduced by Welch's t-statistics and random forest to 10 to 15 V-J combinations, which fed a naive Bayes classifier. The similarity between thyroid and blood repertoires was quantified using the Morisita-Horn index. TCRdb cleaned the public reads at Q25 with fastp, built clones with MiXCR and kept in-frame beta chains. Duplicate CDR3 protein sequences are folded into a single record with the most common DNA and genes. The V and J calls were not made by the authors but by TCRdb's processing. The sample contains approximately 480,000 distinct CDR3 sequences, approximately 15% of them found a single time. About 9.4% of the sample is held by the ten biggest clonotypes.

CDR1 and CDR2 are drawn from the germline V gene: MDHEN, SYDVKM. Its CDR3 holds 13 amino acids, cysteine through phenylalanine. The entry retains the CDR3 DNA only, 39 bases that are in frame from base 1. Between the V and J ends, shortened by 4 bases and 9 bases respectively, the junction contains 16 bases. The sequenced material came from blood. Recombination joined TRBV28 with TRBJ2-7; the D call is tentative, TRBD1 or TRBD2, as each matches 5 bases. The sequence was collected from a woman aged 25 to 39 with Graves' ophthalmopathy. Donor details come from another sample of the same person, matched by shared clones. This receptor has the CDR3 CASSSGAYVTQYF. The DNA sequence reads TGTGCCAGCAGTTCCGGGGCTTATGTAACGCAGTACTTC.